This T cell receptor (beta chain) was recovered during a study of blood T cell repertoires in COVID-19. Study-wide background: Acute and convalescent COVID-19 samples came from the United States, Italy and Spain.

As handled by the study authors: Reference gene primers were amplified, and this amplification served to estimate nucleated cell counts. TCRdb keeps only in-frame clones here, not all; method: immunoSEQ multiplex PCR. The DNA gave D and trimming, while V, J and clone size come from that table. This table holds 130,000 to 150,000 clones, roughly 82% found once. This CDR3 contains 15 residues. The germline CDR1 and CDR2 sequences are LGHNA and YSLEER. V trimming: 2 bases; J trimming: 3 bases; junction bases outside the gene matches: 4. The sequence came from a woman between 45 and 65 years old in a cohort sampled during active or convalescent COVID-19. The chain carries TRBV4-3 and TRBJ1-3; 7 nucleotides line up with TRBD1. Material: peripheral blood. The CDR3 reads CASSQSGGGGNTIYF. The CDR3 nucleotides read TGCGCCAGCAGCCAATCAGGGGGAGGTGGAAACACCATATATTTT.